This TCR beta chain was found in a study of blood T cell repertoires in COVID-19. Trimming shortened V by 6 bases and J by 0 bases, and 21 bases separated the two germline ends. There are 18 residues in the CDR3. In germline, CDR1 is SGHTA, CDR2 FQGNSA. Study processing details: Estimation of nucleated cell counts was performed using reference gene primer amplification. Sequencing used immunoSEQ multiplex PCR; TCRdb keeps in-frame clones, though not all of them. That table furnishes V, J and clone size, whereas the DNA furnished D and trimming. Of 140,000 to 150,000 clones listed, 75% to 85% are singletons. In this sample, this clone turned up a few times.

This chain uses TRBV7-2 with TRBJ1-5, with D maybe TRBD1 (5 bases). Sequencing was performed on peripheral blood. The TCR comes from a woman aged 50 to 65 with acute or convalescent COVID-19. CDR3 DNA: TGTGCCAGCAGTAAAGCTCCTTTGACAGACTTTAGCAATCAGCCCCAGCATTTT. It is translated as CASSKAPLTDFSNQPQHF.